These 17 T cell receptor beta chains originate from one sample sequenced in a study of control samples from healthy donors and cancer patients (dated by TCRdb to between 2020 and 2021). Library preparation employed the immunoSEQ multiplex PCR assay. Drawn from immuneACCESS, this table holds only the in-frame rearrangements with V and J called that TCRdb kept. Clones are partly lost; checked studies trace under half to an unresolved V gene and leave the rest unexplained. For this sample the table gives about 34,000 clones, of which more than 85% were detected only once. The ten largest clones add up to roughly 1.6% of the sample. The sample was PBMCs. The receptors come from a woman between 35 and 50 years old with lung cancer.

Here the CDR3 DNA reads TGTGCCAGCAGCGTAGAGGCAGGCTCCAATGAGCAGTTCTTC. Protein product: CASSVEAGSNEQFF. The V call is TRBV9, the J call TRBJ2-1; D gene ambiguous. The CDR3 runs 14 residues. Germline V lookup: CDR1 SGDLS, CDR2 YYNGEE. V dropped 0 bases and J dropped 6 bases, with 10 bases sitting between them.

The CDR3 DNA follows: TGTGCCAGCAGCTTAGGGGGCTGGGGTGGTACAGATACGCAGTATTTT. It yields the protein CASSLGGWGGTDTQYF. The genes are TRBV11-3 and TRBJ2-3; D is perhaps TRBD1 (5 bases). Trimming stripped 1 base from V and 3 bases from J, with 14 bases between. Germline CDR1 and CDR2: SGHNT and YENEEA. There are 16 residues in the CDR3.

J is TRBJ1-1 and V is TRBV7-2, with unresolved D. The CDR3 extends over 14 amino acids. Trimming shortened V by 2 bases and J by 4 bases, and 11 bases separated the two germline ends. The germline V gene has CDR1 SGHTA and CDR2 FQGNSA. CDR3 region: CASSLLVTATEAFF. Written as DNA, the CDR3 is TGTGCCAGCAGCTTACTTGTTACGGCCACTGAAGCTTTCTTT. The full variable domain, completed using reference TRBV7-2 and TRBJ1-1, is GAGVSQSPSNKVTEKGKDVELRCDPISGHTALYWYRQSLGQGLEFLIYFQGNSAPDKSGLPSDRFSAERTGGSVSTLTIQRTQQEDSAVYLCASSLLVTATEAFFGQGTRLTVV.

This clone showed up just a few times. V gene TRBV3-1 (or the pseudogene TRBV3-2) combines with J gene TRBJ2-1, with D uncertain. The germline gives CDR1 LGHDT, CDR2 YNNKEL (reference sequence). Trimming stripped 1 base from V and 6 bases from J, with 7 bases between. The CDR3 loop spans 13 amino acids. CDR3 residues: CASSQGTRNEQFF. In DNA form, the CDR3 reads TGTGCCAGCAGCCAAGGAACCCGCAATGAGCAGTTCTTC.

The chain recombines TRBV5-1 with TRBJ2-5; no firm D call. V lost 3 bases and J 1 base, leaving 7 bases between the germline ends. The CDR3 contains 13 residues. Germline-derived CDR1 and CDR2 are SGHRS and YFSETQ. This CDR3 is CASSSVTQETQYF. The CDR3 DNA reads as TGCGCCAGCAGCTCAGTAACCCAAGAGACCCAGTACTTC.

V gene TRBV7-8 combines with J gene TRBJ2-1, with TRBD2 identical over 8 bases. CDR1 and CDR2 (germline): SGHVS, FQNEAQ. The CDR3 sequence is 17 residues long. The ends lost 5 bases at V and 5 bases at J; junction bases unmatched: 14. DNA of the CDR3: TGTGCCAGCAGCCCCACCGACCGGGCGGGGGGTGACAATGAGCAGTTCTTC. Residues: CASSPTDRAGGDNEQFF.

The gene calls are TRBV6-6 and TRBJ1-2, with 9 bases fitting TRBD1. From germline, CDR1 is MNHNY and CDR2 SVGAGI (reference sequence). CDR3 length: 16 amino acids. Losses at the gene ends were 2 bases for V and 4 bases for J; bases not matched to a gene: 8. As DNA, the CDR3 is TGTGCCAGCAGTTACGGCATGGGACAGGGTCTCTATGGCTACACCTTC. This encodes CASSYGMGQGLYGYTF.

V gene TRBV2 combines with J gene TRBJ2-5; the D is unclear. Germline V lookup: CDR1 SNHLY, CDR2 FYNNEI. The CDR3 length is 13 residues. Trimming cost V 4 bases and J 3 bases, with 9 bases left between them. In DNA form, the CDR3 reads TGTGCCAGCAGTGTGGAGAAAGAAGAGACCCAGTACTTC. Its translation is CASSVEKEETQYF.

This sequence joins TRBV4-2 and TRBJ2-5; D is unclear. The CDR3 covers 15 residues. The germline CDR1 and CDR2 sequences are LGHNA and YNFKEQ. The V gene lost 0 bases and the J gene lost 0 bases, with 8 bases spanning the gap. The CDR3 DNA sequence: TGTGCCAGCAGCCAAGATAGAGGCAACCAAGAGACCCAGTACTTC. Amino acids: CASSQDRGNQETQYF.

The chain combines TRBV11-3 with TRBJ2-3; 7 bases are shared with TRBD2. J gave up 0 bases and V 4 bases, and 13 bases lay outside the gene matches. The CDR3 contains 18 residues. Germline V gene sequence: CDR1 SGHNT, CDR2 YENEEA. CDR3 in amino acids: CASSSRLAAGVSTDTQYF. The CDR3 region has the DNA TGTGCCAGCAGCTCACGCCTTGCCGCGGGGGTGAGCACAGATACGCAGTATTTT.

As DNA, the CDR3 is TGTGCCAGCAGTTTAGGGACAGGGGTTCAGAATCAGCCCCAGCATTTT. Its translation is CASSLGTGVQNQPQHF. V and J are TRBV27 and TRBJ1-5; 10 nucleotides line up with TRBD1. CDR1 MNHEY and CDR2 SMNVEV come from the germline V gene (reference sequence). The CDR3 is made up of 16 amino acids. Unmatched junction bases numbered 5, after V lost 2 bases and J lost 4 bases.

J is TRBJ2-3 and V is TRBV11-1, with 9 bases aligning to TRBD2. This CDR3 contains 15 residues. Germline assignment: CDR1 SGHAT and CDR2 FQDESV (reference sequence). J was trimmed by 0 bases and V by 5 bases; bases with no gene match: 3. As DNA, the CDR3 is TGTGCCAGCAGCCGACTAGCGGTGAGCACAGATACGCAGTATTTT. Translation gives CASSRLAVSTDTQYF.

The genes are TRBV4-2 and TRBJ2-3; 9 nucleotides align to TRBD2. The V gene's germline CDR1 is LGHNA and CDR2 YNFKEQ. The CDR3 covers 17 residues. V dropped 1 base and J dropped 2; count of bases not matched to a gene: 7. The CDR3 bases are TGTGCCAGCAGCCAAGCTGGGGGACTAGCATTCACAGATACGCAGTATTTT. Its translation: CASSQAGGLAFTDTQYF.

The chain combines TRBV11-1 with TRBJ1-1, with TRBD1 identical over 7 bases. This CDR3 has 14 amino acids. Looked up from germline, CDR1 is SGHAT and CDR2 is FQDESV (reference sequence). J gave up 2 bases and V 1 base, and 1 base lay outside the gene matches. CDR3 protein: CASSLDRGNTEAFF. The CDR3 coding sequence is TGTGCCAGCAGCTTAGACAGGGGCAACACTGAAGCTTTCTTT.

This chain uses TRBV5-5 with TRBJ2-5; D is perhaps TRBD1 (6 bases). This CDR3 spans 15 amino acids. Germline-derived CDR1 and CDR2 are SGHKS and YYEKEE (reference sequence). Trimming took 3 bases from V and 6 from J, leaving 18 bases between them. The CDR3 spells CASSSVPGESQTQYF. The CDR3 coding sequence is TGTGCCAGCAGCTCCGTACCAGGGGAATCGCAGACCCAGTACTTC.

The V gene is TRBV7-3, the J gene TRBJ2-3; D perhaps matches TRBD2 (5 bases). The germline CDR1 and CDR2 sequences are SGHTA and FQGTGA. V shed 1 base and J shed 2 bases, with 13 bases lying between them. CDR3 length equals 16 residues. Here the CDR3 DNA reads TGTGCCAGCAGCTTAAACGAGCGGAGCATCACAGATACGCAGTATTTT. Translated, it gives CASSLNERSITDTQYF.

The V call is TRBV11-1, the J call TRBJ1-5; D may be TRBD1 (5 bases). CDR3 length: 16 amino acids. The V end lost 2 bases, the J end lost 4 bases, and 15 bases lay between the germline ends. Looked up from germline, CDR1 is SGHAT and CDR2 is FQDESV (reference sequence). The CDR3, as DNA: TGTGCCAGCAGCTTAAAAGGGGCGCACGTTAATCAGCCCCAGCATTTT. It encodes CASSLKGAHVNQPQHF.